This T cell receptor beta chain was profiled in a study of blood T cell dynamics during melanoma immunotherapy. Each bulk PBMC sample had roughly 0.35 ug DNA loaded. The data were produced by immunoSEQ multiplex PCR, yet TCRdb's version contains in-frame clones alone and is incomplete. The data contain approximately 29,000 clones, around 80% of them singletons. The time point was: week 3, after first cycle of checkpoint inhibitor. At 12 weeks after first infusion, RECIST 1.1 defined response for most patients. The source of this sequence is a human donor with melanoma. The source material was blood, sampled from a patient treated with checkpoint blockade.

In DNA, the CDR3 is TGTGCCAGTAGCGGACTAGCGGGACGAAACAATGAGCAGTTCTTC. Residues: CASSGLAGRNNEQFF. V gene TRBV19 combines with J gene TRBJ2-1, with 12 bases fitting TRBD2. From germline, CDR1 is LNHDA and CDR2 SQIVND (reference sequence). Germline trimming cut 6 bases from V and 5 bases from J; bases unmatched to any gene: 5. This CDR3 is built from 15 residues. Together with reference TRBV19 and TRBJ2-1, the CDR3 gives the full variable domain: DGGITQSPKYLFRKEGQNVTLSCEQNLNHDAMYWYRQDPGQGLRLIYYSQIVNDFQKGDIAEGYSVSREKKESFPLTVTSAQKNPTAFYLCASSGLAGRNNEQFFGPGTRLTVL.